The 10 T cell receptor beta chains below all came from one sample that was sequenced in a study of blood T cell repertoires in COVID-19. Profiling relied on immunoSEQ multiplex PCR, and the TCRdb table lists in-frame clones only, not all of them. The sample carries around 30,000 clones, roughly 87% recorded once. The sequenced sample was peripheral blood. The origin of the receptors is a human donor in a cohort sampled during active COVID-19.

The DNA for the CDR3 is TGTGCCAGCAGAGACTCCACTCCCTACAATGAGCAGTTCTTC. It specifies CASRDSTPYNEQFF. The chain joins TRBV6-5 to TRBJ2-1; D remains unclear. The CDR3 totals 14 residues. From germline, CDR1 is MNHEY and CDR2 SVGAGI. V lost 6 bases, J lost 2 bases, and 11 bases lay in between.

This chain links TRBV30 with TRBJ1-3; D possibly corresponds to TRBD1 (6 bases). V lost 5 bases, J lost 2 bases, and 10 bases lay in between. The germline gives CDR1 GTSNPN, CDR2 SVGIG (reference sequence). This CDR3 has 13 residues. The CDR3 coding sequence is TGTGCCTGGCAAGGACAGACTGGAAACACCATATATTTT. Translating gives CAWQGQTGNTIYF.

The gene calls are TRBV6-5 and TRBJ2-2; D unresolved. Germline V gene sequence: CDR1 MNHEY, CDR2 SVGAGI. The CDR3 contains 12 residues. The V end lost 5 bases, the J end lost 6 bases, and 7 bases lay between the germline ends. The CDR3 protein is CASSRPAGELFF. In DNA form, the CDR3 reads TGTGCCAGCAGTCGTCCGGCCGGGGAGCTGTTTTTT.

This rearrangement joins TRBV5-4 to TRBJ2-5; 8 positions match TRBD2. This CDR3 region has 13 residues. CDR1 and CDR2 from the germline V gene are SGHNT and YYREEE (reference sequence). The V segment lost 2 bases and the J segment 5 bases; nucleotides outside the gene matches: 2. This CDR3 is CASSLAGVETQYF. In nucleotides, the CDR3 is TGTGCCAGCAGCTTAGCGGGGGTGGAGACCCAGTACTTC. Supplemented by reference TRBV5-4 and TRBJ2-5, the full variable domain reads ETGVTQSPTHLIKTRGQQVTLRCSSQSGHNTVSWYQQALGQGPQFIFQYYREEENGRGNFPPRFSGLQFPNYSSELNVNALELDDSALYLCASSLAGVETQYFGPGTRLLVL.

The sample holds a few counts of this clone. The chain joins TRBV19 to TRBJ2-7; 12 bases agree with TRBD1. Looked up from germline, CDR1 is LNHDA and CDR2 is SQIVND (reference sequence). V was clipped by 5 bases and J by 3 bases; unmatched bases: 5. This CDR3 is 15 amino acids long. Here the CDR3 reads CASSGGTGGFYEQYF. CDR3 coding DNA: TGTGCCAGTAGTGGAGGGACAGGGGGCTTCTACGAGCAGTACTTC.

V is TRBV5-4 and J is TRBJ2-5; D may be TRBD2 (5 bases). This CDR3 is built from 15 residues. Germline V gene lookup returns CDR1 SGHNT and CDR2 YYREEE (reference sequence). V shed 1 base and J shed 4 bases, with 14 bases lying between them. The CDR3 bases are TGTGCCAGCAGCTTGTTTCGGGTTGAGGGAGAGACCCAGTACTTC. The encoded protein is CASSLFRVEGETQYF.

V gene TRBV4-3 combines with J gene TRBJ1-1; maybe TRBD1 (5 bases). V lost 3 bases, J lost 4 bases, and 9 bases lay in between. CDR1 is LGHNA and CDR2 is YSLEER in the germline V gene. The CDR3 runs to 13 residues. The DNA of the CDR3 is TGCGCCAGCAGCCAGGGGGGGATCACTGAAGCTTTCTTT. Residues: CASSQGGITEAFF.

The chain is built from TRBV4-1 and TRBJ2-7; weak D call: TRBD1 (5 bases). Trimming left V 0 bases short and J 6 bases short, with 12 bases between. CDR3 size: 14 residues. Germline CDR1 is MGHRA and CDR2 is YSYEKL. This CDR3 reads CASSQEIGQREQYF. CDR3 in DNA: TGCGCCAGCAGCCAAGAGATAGGACAACGCGAGCAGTACTTC.

The V and J genes are TRBV12-3 or TRBV12-4 and TRBJ1-2; D might be TRBD1 (5 bases). Trimming left V 0 bases short and J 7 bases short, with 9 bases between. The CDR3 is made up of 13 amino acids. The CDR3: CASSLAGGRGYTF. The CDR3 DNA is TGTGCCAGCAGTTTAGCGGGGGGTCGTGGCTACACCTTC.

CDR3 protein: CASSAASGGGETQYF. The CDR3 coding sequence is TGTGCCAGCAGCGCCGCTAGCGGGGGTGGGGAGACCCAGTACTTC. This sequence joins TRBV9 and TRBJ2-5; 10 bases map to TRBD2. V gave up 3 bases and J gave up 5 bases; unmatched junction bases: 7. Germline values: CDR1 SGDLS, CDR2 YYNGEE. The CDR3 totals 15 residues.